This T cell receptor beta chain was obtained from a study of T cell responses to AZD1222 COVID-19 vaccine. Study observations and caveats: Increases in Spike-specific TCR breadth and depth were seen after two AZD1222 doses.

This clone came up once. Its antigen remains unidentified. CDR3 length: 12 amino acids. V lost 10 bases and J lost 6; bases outside the gene matches: 4. Germline V CDR1 and CDR2: KGHDR, SFDVKD. Clones were sequenced by immunoSEQ multiplex PCR, and TCRdb holds only the in-frame ones, with some missing. The sample holds about 140,000 clones, approximately 90% seen once. This sequence originates from an adult who received the AZD1222 COVID-19 vaccine. The chain carries TRBV24-1 and TRBJ2-2; 7 nucleotides match TRBD1. Sample: peripheral blood, taken 28 days after the second AZD1222 dose. This chain's CDR3 is CATDRASGELFF. The DNA for the CDR3 is TGTGCCACTGACAGGGCGTCCGGGGAGCTGTTTTTT.